Shown below are 7 T cell receptor beta chains from a single sample sequenced in a study of human T cells and chemical hapten exposure. Time point denoted: patch test 2, 6 weeks after DPC sensitization. Treatment noted: therapeutic diphenylcyclopropenone sensitization with weekly scalp DPC. Each CDR3 protein is one row after TCRdb ran MiXCR on the RACE reads. The sample records 330,000 or so distinct CDR3 sequences, about 6% being singletons. Source: whole blood, taken in connection with sensitization to the hapten diphenylcyclopropenone (DPC). All receptors derive from a woman between 18 and 30 years old with alopecia areata. Some clones in this sample may be carry-over from other donors' samples.

This clonotype was counted many times. The J gene is TRBJ2-3, the V gene TRBV6-5, with D perhaps matching TRBD2 (5 bases). The germline gives CDR1 MNHEY, CDR2 SVGAGI. Trimming shortened V by 0 bases and J by 4 bases, and 11 bases separated the two germline ends. The CDR3 is 15 amino acids. The DNA of the CDR3 is TGTGCCAGCAGTTACTCAGGTCTGCGGGCAGATACGCAGTATTTT. Protein sequence: CASSYSGLRADTQYF.

This clonotype was picked up a small number of times. The chain recombines TRBV27 with TRBJ1-6, with a possible D match to TRBD1 (6 bases). The CDR3 extends over 20 amino acids. Germline assignment: CDR1 MNHEY and CDR2 SMNVEV (reference sequence). V shed 3 bases and J shed 1 base, with 22 bases lying between them. CDR3 in DNA: TGTGCCAGCAGTTTGTCAGGGGCAGGGACGGTAATATCCTATAATTCACCCCTCCACTTT. It yields the protein CASSLSGAGTVISYNSPLHF.

The V gene is TRBV24-1, the J gene TRBJ2-3, with 8 bases that match TRBD1. The CDR3 is 14 residues long. Germline-derived CDR1 and CDR2 are KGHDR and SFDVKD. V lost 4 bases, J lost 5 bases, and 4 bases stayed unmatched. The CDR3: CATSDRDRGDTQYF. Written as DNA, the CDR3 is TGTGCCACCAGTGACCGTGACAGGGGAGATACGCAGTATTTT.

In this sample, this clonotype turned up many times. The chain employs TRBV6-7 and TRBJ1-5, with TRBD1 matching over 8 bases. TRBV6-7 is placed among ORFs of uncertain function. J lost 10 bases, V lost 9 bases, and 20 bases had no gene match. This CDR3 is 16 amino acids long. CDR3 in DNA: TGTGCCAGAAAAAGGACAGGGAGTCGATTCAAGGGTCCCCAGCATTTT. This gives the protein CARKRTGSRFKGPQHF.

The V gene is TRBV2, the J gene TRBJ2-7; D may be TRBD1 (6 bases). The germline gives CDR1 SNHLY, CDR2 FYNNEI. This CDR3 spans 12 amino acids. The V end lost 4 bases, the J end lost 7 bases, and 11 bases lay between the germline ends. In DNA, the CDR3 is TGTGCCAGCAGTGTGGACAGAAATGAGCAGTACTTC. Protein sequence: CASSVDRNEQYF. Drawing the rest from reference TRBV2 and TRBJ2-7, the complete variable domain is EPEVTQTPSHQVTQMGQEVILRCVPISNHLYFYWYRQILGQKVEFLVSFYNNEISEKSEIFDDQFSVERPDGSNFTLKIRSTKLEDSAMYFCASSVDRNEQYFGPGTRLTVT.

This clonotype has a count of ten or more. The chain employs TRBV6-5 and TRBJ1-6; D ambiguous. Looked up from germline, CDR1 is MNHEY and CDR2 is SVGAGI. Deletions cut 0 bases from V and 10 bases from J, with 13 bases between. The CDR3 consists of 15 residues. CDR3 residues: CASSYSPRGGSPLHF. The CDR3 DNA reads TGTGCCAGCAGTTACTCGCCTCGTGGCGGGTCACCCCTCCACTTT.

This sequence joins TRBV2 and TRBJ2-3; D gene ambiguous. Per the germline V gene, CDR1 is SNHLY and CDR2 is FYNNEI. The CDR3 length is 16 residues. V was clipped by 3 bases and J by 6 bases, with 19 bases between them. DNA of the CDR3: TGTGCCAGCAGTGACCCCGGACGGGCGCTGAGGGATACGCAGTATTTT. This translates into CASSDPGRALRDTQYF.